This T cell receptor (beta chain) derives from a study of beta chain features in type 1 diabetes. Study-level results: Patients' naive, central memory and Treg TCRB repertoires seemed closer to one another than those of healthy donors. The study found moderately but significantly shorter TCRB CDR3s in all four CD4+ subsets of Type 1 diabetes patients. Insertions were fewer and deletions more numerous at VDJ junctions in type 1 diabetes patients.

Each of the CD4+ naive, central memory, regulatory and stem cell-like memory populations was sorted via CD45RO/CCR7/CD25/CD127/CD95/CD27. Sorted populations all exceeded 98% purity. The authors reverse transcribed all of the isolated RNA, so sequencing captured expressed TCRB transcripts. Assay: immunoSEQ multiplex PCR; the TCRdb copy retains only in-frame clones and omits some. Of around 160,000 clones in the sample, around 9% are singletons; the top ten hold 0.7%. CDR1 is SGHAT and CDR2 is FQNNGV in the germline V gene. The CDR3 runs 15 residues. V was trimmed by 8 bases and J by 0 bases, leaving 17 bases between them. There are a few counts of this clone. Its specificity is unknown.

The sample taken for sequencing was central memory CD4+ T cells from blood. The receptor comes from a woman younger than 45 with type 1 diabetes. The chain couples TRBV11-2 to TRBJ2-7, with D possibly matching TRBD1 (6 bases). CDR3 nucleotide sequence: TGTGCCAGCTCCGCAAATCCGGGACACTCCTACGAGCAGTACTTC. Translation gives CASSANPGHSYEQYF.